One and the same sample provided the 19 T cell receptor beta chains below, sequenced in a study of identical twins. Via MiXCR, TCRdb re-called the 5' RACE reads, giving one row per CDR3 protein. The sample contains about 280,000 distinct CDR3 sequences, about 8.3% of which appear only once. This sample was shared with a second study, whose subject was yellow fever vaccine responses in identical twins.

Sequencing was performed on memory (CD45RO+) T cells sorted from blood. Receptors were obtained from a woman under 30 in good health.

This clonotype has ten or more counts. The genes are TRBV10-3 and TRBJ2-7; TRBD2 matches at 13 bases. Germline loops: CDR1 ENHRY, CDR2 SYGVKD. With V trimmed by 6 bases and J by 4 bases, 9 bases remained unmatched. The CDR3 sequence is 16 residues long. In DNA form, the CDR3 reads TGTGCCATCAGCGGCCAGGGACTAGCGGGGACATACGAGCAGTACTTC. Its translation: CAISGQGLAGTYEQYF.

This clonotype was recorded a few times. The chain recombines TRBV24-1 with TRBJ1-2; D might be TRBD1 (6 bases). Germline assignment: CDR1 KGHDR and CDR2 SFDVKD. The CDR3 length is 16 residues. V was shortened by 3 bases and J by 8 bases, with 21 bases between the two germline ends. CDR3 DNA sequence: TGTGCCACCAGTGATCCCCAACAGGGCCCCCGTGGGGGCTACACCTTC. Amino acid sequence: CATSDPQQGPRGGYTF.

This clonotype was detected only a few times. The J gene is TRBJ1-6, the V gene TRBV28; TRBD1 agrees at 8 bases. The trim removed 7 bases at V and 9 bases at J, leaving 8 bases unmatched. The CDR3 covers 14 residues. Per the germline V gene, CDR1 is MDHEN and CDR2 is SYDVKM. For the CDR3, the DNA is TGTGCCAGCAAACCTCAGGGGGCGGCTTCACCCCTCCACTTT. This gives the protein CASKPQGAASPLHF.

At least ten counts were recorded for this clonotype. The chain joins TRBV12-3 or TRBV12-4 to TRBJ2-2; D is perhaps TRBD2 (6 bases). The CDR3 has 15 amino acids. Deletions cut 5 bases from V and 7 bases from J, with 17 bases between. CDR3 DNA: TGTGCCAGCAGTCCGAAACCACTAGCCAACGGGGAGCTGTTTTTT. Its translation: CASSPKPLANGELFF.

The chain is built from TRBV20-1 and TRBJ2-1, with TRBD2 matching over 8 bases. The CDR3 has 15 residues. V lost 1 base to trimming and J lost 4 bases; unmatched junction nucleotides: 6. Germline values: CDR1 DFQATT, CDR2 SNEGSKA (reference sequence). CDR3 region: CSARGSGSKYNEQFF. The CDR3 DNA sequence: TGCAGTGCTAGAGGAAGCGGGAGCAAGTACAATGAGCAGTTCTTC.

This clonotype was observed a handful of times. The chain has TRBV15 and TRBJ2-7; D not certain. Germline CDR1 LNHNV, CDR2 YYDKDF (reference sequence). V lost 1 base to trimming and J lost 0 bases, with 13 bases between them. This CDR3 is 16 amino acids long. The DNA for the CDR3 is TGTGCCACCAGCAGAGGTTTGGAGTCGGGCTCCTACGAGCAGTACGTC. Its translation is CATSRGLESGSYEQYV.

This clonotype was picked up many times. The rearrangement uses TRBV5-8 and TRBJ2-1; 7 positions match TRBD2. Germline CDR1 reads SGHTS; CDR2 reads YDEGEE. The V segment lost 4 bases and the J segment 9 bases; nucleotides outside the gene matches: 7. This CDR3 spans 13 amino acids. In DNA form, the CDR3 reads TGTGCCAGCAGCCAAGGCGGGAGTAGTGAGCAGTTCTTC. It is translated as CASSQGGSSEQFF.

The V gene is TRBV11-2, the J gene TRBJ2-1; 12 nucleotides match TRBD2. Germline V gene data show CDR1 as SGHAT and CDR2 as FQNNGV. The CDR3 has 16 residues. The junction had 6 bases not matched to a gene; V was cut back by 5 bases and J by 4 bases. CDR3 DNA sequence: TGTGCCAGCAGCGCCAGACTAGCGGGAGTTTACAATGAGCAGTTCTTC. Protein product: CASSARLAGVYNEQFF. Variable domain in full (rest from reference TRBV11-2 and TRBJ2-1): EAGVAQSPRYKIIEKRQSVAFWCNPISGHATLYWYQQILGQGPKLLIQFQNNGVVDDSQLPKDRFSAERLKGVDSTLKIQPAKLEDSAVYLCASSARLAGVYNEQFFGPGTRLTVL.

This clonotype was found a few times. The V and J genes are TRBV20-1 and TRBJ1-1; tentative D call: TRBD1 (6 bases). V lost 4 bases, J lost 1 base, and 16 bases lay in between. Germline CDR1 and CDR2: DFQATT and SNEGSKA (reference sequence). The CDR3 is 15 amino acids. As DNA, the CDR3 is TGCAGTGCTACGGACAGCTGGGGGCCGAACACTGAAGCTTTCTTT. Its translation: CSATDSWGPNTEAFF.

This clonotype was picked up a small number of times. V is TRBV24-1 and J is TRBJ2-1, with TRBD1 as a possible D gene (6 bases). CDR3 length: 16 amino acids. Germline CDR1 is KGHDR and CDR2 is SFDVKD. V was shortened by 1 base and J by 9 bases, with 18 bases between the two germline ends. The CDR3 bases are TGTGCCACCAGTGATTTAGGGCAGGGGCGAGGAGGTGAGCAGTTCTTC. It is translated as CATSDLGQGRGGEQFF.

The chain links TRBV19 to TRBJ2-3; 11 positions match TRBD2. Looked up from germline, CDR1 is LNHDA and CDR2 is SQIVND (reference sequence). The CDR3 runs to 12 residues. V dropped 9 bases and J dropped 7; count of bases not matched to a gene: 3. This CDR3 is CASRLAGHTQYF. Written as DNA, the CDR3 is TGTGCCAGCAGACTAGCGGGACATACGCAGTATTTT.

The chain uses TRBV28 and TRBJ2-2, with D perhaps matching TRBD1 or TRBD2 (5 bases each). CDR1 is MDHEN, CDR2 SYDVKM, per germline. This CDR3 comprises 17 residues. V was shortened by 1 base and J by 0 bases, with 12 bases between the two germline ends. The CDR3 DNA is TGTGCCAGCAGTTTATCATCGGGGACCGCGAACACCGGGGAGCTGTTTTTT. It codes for CASSLSSGTANTGELFF.

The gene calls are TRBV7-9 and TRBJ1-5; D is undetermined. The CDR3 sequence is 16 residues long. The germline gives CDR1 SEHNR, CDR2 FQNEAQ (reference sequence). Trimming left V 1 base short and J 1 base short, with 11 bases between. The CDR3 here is CASSLELAGSNQPQHF. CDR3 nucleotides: TGTGCCAGCAGCTTAGAGCTCGCTGGGAGCAATCAGCCCCAGCATTTT.

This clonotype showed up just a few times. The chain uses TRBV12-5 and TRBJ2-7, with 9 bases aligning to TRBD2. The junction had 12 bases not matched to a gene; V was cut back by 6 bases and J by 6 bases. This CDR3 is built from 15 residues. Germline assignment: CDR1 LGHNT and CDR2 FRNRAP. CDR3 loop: CASGTFGAGGGEQYF. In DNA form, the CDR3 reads TGTGCTAGTGGAACCTTCGGAGCGGGAGGTGGCGAGCAGTACTTC.

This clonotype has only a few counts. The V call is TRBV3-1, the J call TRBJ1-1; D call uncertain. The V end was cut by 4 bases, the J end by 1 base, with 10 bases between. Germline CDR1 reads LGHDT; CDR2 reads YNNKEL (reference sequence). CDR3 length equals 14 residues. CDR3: CASSRPDGNTEAFF. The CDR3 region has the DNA TGTGCCAGCAGCCGACCGGACGGGAACACTGAAGCTTTCTTT.

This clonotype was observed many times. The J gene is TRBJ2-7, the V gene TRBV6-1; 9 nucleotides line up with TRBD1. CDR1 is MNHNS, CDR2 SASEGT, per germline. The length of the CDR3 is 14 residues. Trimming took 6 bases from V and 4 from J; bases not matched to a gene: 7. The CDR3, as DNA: TGTGCCAGCAGGCGGACAGGGGATCAATACGAGCAGTACGTC. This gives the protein CASRRTGDQYEQYV.

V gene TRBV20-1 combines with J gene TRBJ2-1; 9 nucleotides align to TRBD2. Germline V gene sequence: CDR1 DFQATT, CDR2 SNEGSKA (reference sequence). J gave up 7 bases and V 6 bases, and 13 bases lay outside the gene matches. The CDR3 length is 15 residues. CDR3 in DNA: TGCAGTGCCACCCCCGTGGTAGCGGGAGTTAATGAGCAGTTCTTC. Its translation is CSATPVVAGVNEQFF.

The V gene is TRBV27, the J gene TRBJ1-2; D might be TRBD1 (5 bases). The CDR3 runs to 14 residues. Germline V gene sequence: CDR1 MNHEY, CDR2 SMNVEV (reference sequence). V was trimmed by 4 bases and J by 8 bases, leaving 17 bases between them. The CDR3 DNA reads TGTGCCAGCAGTTCCTCCGACAGCCTCTCAGGCTACACCTTC. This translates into CASSSSDSLSGYTF.

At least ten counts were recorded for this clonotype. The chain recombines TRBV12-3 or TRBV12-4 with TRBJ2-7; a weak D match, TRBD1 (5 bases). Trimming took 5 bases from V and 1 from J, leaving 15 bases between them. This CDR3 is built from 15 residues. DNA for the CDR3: TGTGCCAGCAGTCCATCAGAGACAGCTTCCTACGAGCAGTACTTC. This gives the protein CASSPSETASYEQYF.